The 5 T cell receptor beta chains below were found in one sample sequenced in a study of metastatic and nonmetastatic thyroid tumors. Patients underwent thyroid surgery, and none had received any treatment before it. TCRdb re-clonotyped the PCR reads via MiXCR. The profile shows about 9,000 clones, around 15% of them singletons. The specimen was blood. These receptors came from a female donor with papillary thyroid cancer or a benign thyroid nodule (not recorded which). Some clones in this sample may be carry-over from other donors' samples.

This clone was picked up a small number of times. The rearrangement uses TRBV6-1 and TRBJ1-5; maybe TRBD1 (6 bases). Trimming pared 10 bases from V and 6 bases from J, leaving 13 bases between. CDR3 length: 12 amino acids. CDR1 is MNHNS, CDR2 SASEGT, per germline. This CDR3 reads CAIRGGVQPQHF. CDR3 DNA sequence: TGTGCCATCAGAGGGGGGGTTCAGCCCCAGCATTTT.

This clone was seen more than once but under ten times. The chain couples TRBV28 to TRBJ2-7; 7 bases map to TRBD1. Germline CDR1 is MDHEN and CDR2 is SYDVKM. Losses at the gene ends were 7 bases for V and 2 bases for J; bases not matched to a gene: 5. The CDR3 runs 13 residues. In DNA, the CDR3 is TGTGCCAGCAAGGCGACAGGGACCTACGAGCAGTACTTC. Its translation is CASKATGTYEQYF.

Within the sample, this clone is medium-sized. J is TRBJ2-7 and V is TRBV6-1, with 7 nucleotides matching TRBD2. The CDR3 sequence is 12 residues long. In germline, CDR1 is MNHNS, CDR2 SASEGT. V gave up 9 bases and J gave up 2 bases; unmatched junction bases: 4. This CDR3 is CASRLAAYEQYF. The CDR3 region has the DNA TGTGCCAGTCGACTAGCAGCCTACGAGCAGTACTTC.

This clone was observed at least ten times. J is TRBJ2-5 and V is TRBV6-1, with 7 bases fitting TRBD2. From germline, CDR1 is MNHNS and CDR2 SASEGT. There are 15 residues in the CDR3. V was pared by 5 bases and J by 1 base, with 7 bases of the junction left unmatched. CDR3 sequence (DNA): TGTGCCAGCAGTCCCGTATCTAGCGGCCAAGAGACCCAGTACTTC. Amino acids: CASSPVSSGQETQYF.

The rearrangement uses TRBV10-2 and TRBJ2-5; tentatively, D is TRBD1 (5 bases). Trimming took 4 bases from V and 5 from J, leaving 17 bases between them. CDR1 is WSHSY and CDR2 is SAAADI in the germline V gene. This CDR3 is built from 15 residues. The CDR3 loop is CASSVERGRGETQYF. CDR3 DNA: TGCGCCAGCAGTGTGGAACGAGGAAGGGGTGAGACCCAGTACTTC.